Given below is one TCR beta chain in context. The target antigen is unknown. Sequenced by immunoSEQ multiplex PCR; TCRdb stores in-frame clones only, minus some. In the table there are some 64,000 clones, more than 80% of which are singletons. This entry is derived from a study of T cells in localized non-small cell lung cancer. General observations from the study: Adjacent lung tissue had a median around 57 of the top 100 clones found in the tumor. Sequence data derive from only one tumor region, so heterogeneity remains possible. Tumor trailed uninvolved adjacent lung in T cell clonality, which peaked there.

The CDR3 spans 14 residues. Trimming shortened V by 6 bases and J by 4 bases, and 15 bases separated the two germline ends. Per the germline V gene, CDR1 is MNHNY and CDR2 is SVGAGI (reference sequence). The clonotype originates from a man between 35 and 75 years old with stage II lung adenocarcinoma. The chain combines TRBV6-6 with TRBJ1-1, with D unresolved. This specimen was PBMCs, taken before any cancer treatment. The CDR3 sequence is CASSMVRERTEAFF. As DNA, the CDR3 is TGTGCCAGCAGCATGGTACGCGAACGCACTGAAGCTTTCTTT.